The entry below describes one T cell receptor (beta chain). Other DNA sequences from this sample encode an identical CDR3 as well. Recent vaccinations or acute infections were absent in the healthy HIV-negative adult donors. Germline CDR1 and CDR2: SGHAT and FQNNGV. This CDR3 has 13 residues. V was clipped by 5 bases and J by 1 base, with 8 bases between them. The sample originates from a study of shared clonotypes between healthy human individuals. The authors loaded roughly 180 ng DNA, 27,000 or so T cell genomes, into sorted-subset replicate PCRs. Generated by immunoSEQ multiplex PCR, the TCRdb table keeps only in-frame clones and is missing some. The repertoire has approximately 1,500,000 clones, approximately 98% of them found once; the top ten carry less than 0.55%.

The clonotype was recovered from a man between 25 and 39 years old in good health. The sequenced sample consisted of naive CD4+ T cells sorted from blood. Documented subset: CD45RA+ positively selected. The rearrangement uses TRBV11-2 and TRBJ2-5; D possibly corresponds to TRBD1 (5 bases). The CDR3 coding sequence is TGTGCCAGCAGCCCAGGGTTCCAAGAGACCCAGTACTTC. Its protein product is CASSPGFQETQYF.